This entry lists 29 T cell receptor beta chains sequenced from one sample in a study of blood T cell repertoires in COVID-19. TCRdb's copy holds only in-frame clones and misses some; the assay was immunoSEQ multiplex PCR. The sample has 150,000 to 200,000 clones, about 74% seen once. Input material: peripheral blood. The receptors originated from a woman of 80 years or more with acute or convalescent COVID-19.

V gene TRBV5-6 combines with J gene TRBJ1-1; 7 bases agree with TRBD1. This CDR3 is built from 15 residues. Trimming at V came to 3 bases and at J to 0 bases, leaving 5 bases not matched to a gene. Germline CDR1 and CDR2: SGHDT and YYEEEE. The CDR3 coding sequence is TGTGCCAGCAGCTCTTTGGGACAGTTGAACACTGAAGCTTTCTTT. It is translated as CASSSLGQLNTEAFF.

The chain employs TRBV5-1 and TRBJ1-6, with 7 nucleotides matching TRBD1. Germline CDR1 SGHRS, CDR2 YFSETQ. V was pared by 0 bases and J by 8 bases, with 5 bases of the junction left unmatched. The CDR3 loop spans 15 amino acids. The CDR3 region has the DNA TGCGCCAGCAGCTTGGACAGGGGAGAGGATTCACCCCTCCACTTT. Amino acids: CASSLDRGEDSPLHF.

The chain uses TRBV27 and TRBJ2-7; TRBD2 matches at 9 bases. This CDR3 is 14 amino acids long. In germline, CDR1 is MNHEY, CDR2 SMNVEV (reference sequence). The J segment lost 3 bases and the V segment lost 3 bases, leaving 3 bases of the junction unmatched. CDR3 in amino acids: CASSFLAGNYEQYF. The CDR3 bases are TGTGCCAGCAGTTTTCTAGCGGGGAACTACGAGCAGTACTTC.

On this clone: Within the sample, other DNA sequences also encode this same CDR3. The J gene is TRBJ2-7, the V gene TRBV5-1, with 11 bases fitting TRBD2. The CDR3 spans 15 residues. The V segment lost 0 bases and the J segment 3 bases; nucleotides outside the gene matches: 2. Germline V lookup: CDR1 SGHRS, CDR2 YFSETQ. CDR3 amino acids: CASSLGLAGGYEQYF. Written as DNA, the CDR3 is TGCGCCAGCAGCTTGGGGCTAGCGGGAGGCTACGAGCAGTACTTC.

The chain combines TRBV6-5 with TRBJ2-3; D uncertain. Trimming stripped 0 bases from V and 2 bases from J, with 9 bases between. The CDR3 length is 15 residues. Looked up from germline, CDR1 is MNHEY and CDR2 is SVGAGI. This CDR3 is CASSYSSQVTDTQYF. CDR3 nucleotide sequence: TGTGCCAGCAGTTACTCGTCTCAGGTCACAGATACGCAGTATTTT.

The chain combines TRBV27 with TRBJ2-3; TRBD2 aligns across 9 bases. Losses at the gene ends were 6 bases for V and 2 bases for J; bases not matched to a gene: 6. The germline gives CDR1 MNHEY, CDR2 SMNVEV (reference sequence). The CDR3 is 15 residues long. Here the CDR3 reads CASRNLAGNTDTQYF. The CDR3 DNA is TGTGCCAGCAGGAATCTAGCGGGGAACACAGATACGCAGTATTTT.

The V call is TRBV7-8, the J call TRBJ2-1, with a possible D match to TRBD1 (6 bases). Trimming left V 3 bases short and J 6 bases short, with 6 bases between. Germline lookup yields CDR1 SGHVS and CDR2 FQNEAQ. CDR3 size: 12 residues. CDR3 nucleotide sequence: TGTGCCAGCAGCTTGACAGGCAATGAGCAGTTCTTC. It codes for CASSLTGNEQFF.

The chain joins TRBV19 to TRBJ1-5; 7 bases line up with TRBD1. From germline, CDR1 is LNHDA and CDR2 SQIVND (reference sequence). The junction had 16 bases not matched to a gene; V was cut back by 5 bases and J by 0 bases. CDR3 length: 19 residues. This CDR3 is CASSFSTGTVLYSNQPQHF. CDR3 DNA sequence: TGTGCCAGTAGTTTCTCTACCGGGACAGTTCTTTATAGCAATCAGCCCCAGCATTTT.

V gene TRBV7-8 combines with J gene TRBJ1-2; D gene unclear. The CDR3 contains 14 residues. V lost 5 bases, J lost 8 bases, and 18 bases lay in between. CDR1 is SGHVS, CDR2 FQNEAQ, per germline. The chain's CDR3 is CASSRSLPPMGYTF. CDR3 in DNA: TGTGCCAGCAGCCGGAGTCTACCACCTATGGGCTACACCTTC.

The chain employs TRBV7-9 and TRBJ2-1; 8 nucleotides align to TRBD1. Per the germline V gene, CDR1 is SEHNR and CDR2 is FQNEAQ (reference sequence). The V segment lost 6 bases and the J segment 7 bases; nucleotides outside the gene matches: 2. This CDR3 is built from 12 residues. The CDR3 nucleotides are TGTGCCAGCAGTAGACAGGGGAATGAGCAGTTCTTC. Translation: CASSRQGNEQFF.

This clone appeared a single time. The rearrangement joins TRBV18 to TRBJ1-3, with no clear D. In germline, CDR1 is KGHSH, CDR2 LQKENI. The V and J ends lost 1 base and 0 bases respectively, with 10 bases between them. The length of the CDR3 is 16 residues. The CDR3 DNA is TGTGCCAGCTCACCACGTTTGGAGAGCTCTGGAAACACCATATATTTT. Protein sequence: CASSPRLESSGNTIYF.

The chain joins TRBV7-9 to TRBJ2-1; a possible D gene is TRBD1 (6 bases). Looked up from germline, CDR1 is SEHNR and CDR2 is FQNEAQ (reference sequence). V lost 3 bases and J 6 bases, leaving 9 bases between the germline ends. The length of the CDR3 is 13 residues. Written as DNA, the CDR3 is TGTGCCAGCAGCTTCGAAGGGGGCAATGAGCAGTTCTTC. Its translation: CASSFEGGNEQFF.

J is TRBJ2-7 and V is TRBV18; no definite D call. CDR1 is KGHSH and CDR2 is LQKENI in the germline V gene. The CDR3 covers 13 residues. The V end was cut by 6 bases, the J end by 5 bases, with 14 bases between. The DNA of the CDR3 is TGTGCCAGCTCCCCGTCAGAGGCGGACGAGCAGTACTTC. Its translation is CASSPSEADEQYF.

This CDR3 is CASSLFQGNTEAFF. The DNA of the CDR3 is TGTGCCAGCAGCTTATTTCAGGGTAACACTGAAGCTTTCTTT. The V gene is TRBV7-9, the J gene TRBJ1-1, with a possible D match to TRBD1 (5 bases). Trimming shortened V by 2 bases and J by 2 bases, and 9 bases separated the two germline ends. The CDR3 totals 14 residues. CDR1 is SEHNR, CDR2 FQNEAQ, per germline (reference sequence).

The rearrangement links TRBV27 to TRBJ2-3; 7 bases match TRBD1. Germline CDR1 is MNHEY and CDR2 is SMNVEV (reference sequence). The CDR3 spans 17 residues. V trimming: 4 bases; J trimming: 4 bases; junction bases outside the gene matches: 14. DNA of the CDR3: TGTGCCAGCAGTTCCCGAAGGACAGGAATTTTATCAGATACGCAGTATTTT. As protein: CASSSRRTGILSDTQYF.

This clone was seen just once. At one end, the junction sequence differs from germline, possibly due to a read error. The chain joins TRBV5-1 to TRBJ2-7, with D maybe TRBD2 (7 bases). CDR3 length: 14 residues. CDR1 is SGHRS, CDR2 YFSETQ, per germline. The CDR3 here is CARSWGGPSYEQYF. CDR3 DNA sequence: TGCGCCCGCAGCTGGGGGGGGCCCTCCTACGAGCAGTACTTC. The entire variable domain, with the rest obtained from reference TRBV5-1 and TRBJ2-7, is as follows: KAGVTQTPRYLIKTRGQQVTLSCSPISGHRSVSWYQQTPGQGLQFLFEYFSETQRNKGNFPGRFSGRQFSNSRSEMNVSTLELGDSALYLCARSWGGPSYEQYFGPGTRLTVT.

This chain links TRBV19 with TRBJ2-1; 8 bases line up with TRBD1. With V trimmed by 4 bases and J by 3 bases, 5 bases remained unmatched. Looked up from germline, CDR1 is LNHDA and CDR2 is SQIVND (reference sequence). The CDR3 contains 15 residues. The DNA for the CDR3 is TGTGCCAGTAGTACCTTGGGACAGGACTACAATGAGCAGTTCTTC. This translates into CASSTLGQDYNEQFF.

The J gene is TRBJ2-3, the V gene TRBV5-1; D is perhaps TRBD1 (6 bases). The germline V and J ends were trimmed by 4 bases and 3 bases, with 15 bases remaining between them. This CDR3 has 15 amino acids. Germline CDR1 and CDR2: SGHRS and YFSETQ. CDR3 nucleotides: TGCGCCAGCAGCGAACAGGGTGGAACAACAGATACGCAGTATTTT. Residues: CASSEQGGTTDTQYF. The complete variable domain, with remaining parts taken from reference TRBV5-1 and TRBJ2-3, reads KAGVTQTPRYLIKTRGQQVTLSCSPISGHRSVSWYQQTPGQGLQFLFEYFSETQRNKGNFPGRFSGRQFSNSRSEMNVSTLELGDSALYLCASSEQGGTTDTQYFGPGTRLTVL.

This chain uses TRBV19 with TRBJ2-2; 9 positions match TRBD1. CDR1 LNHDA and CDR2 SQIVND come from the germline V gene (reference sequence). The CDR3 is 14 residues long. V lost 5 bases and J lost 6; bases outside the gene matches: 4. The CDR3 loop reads CASSRTGEAGELFF. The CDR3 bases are TGTGCCAGTAGTCGGACAGGGGAGGCCGGGGAGCTGTTTTTT.

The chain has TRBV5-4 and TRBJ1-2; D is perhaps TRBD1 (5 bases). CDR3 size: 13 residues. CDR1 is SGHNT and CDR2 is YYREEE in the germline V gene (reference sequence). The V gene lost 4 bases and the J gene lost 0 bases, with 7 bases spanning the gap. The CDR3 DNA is TGTGCCAGCAGCCCGACAGCTAACTATGGCTACACCTTC. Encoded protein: CASSPTANYGYTF.

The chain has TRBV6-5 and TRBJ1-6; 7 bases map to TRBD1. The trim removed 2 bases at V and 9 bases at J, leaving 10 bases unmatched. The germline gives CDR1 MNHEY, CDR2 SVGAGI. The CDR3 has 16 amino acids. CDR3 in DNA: TGTGCCAGCAGTTACCAGGGGGTAGCGAGGGGTTCACCCCTCCACTTT. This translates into CASSYQGVARGSPLHF.

CDR3 in amino acids: CASSQDRLDTWNEQFF. DNA of the CDR3: TGCGCCAGCAGCCAAGATCGGCTAGATACGTGGAATGAGCAGTTCTTC. The rearrangement links TRBV4-1 to TRBJ2-1; no firm D call. Trimming left V 0 bases short and J 7 bases short, with 16 bases between. The CDR3 is 16 amino acids. CDR1 is MGHRA and CDR2 is YSYEKL in the germline V gene.

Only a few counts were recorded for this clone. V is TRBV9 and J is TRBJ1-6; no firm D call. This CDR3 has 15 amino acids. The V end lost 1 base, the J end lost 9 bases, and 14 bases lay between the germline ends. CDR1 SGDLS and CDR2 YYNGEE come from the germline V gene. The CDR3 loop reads CASSVRPGESSPLHF. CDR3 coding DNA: TGTGCCAGCAGCGTAAGGCCCGGGGAGAGTTCACCCCTCCACTTT.

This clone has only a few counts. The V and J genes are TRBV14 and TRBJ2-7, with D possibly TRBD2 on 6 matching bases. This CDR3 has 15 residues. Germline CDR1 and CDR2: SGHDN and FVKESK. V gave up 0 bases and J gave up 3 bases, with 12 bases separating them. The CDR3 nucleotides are TGTGCCAGCAGCCAAGATCTAGCGCCAAGCTACGAGCAGTACTTC. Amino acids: CASSQDLAPSYEQYF.

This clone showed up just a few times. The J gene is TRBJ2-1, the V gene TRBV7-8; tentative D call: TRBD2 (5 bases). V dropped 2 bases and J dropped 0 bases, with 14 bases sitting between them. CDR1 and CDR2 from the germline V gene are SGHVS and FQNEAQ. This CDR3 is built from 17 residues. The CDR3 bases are TGTGCCAGCAGCTTACCGAGAGCGGAAAGCTCCTACAATGAGCAGTTCTTC. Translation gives CASSLPRAESSYNEQFF.

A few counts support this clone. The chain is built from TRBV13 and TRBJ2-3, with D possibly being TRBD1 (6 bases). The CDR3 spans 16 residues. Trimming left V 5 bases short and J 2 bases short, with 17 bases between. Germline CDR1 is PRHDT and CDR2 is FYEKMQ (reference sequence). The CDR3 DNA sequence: TGTGCCAGCAGCCGGAGACAGGATCGAAACACAGATACGCAGTATTTT. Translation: CASSRRQDRNTDTQYF.

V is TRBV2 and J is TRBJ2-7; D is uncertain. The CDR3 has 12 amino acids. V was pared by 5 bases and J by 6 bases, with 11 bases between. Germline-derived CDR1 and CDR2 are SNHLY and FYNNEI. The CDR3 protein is CASSLQFPEQYF. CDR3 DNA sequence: TGTGCCAGCAGTCTCCAGTTTCCCGAGCAGTACTTC. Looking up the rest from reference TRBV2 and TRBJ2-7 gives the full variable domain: EPEVTQTPSHQVTQMGQEVILRCVPISNHLYFYWYRQILGQKVEFLVSFYNNEISEKSEIFDDQFSVERPDGSNFTLKIRSTKLEDSAMYFCASSLQFPEQYFGPGTRLTVT.

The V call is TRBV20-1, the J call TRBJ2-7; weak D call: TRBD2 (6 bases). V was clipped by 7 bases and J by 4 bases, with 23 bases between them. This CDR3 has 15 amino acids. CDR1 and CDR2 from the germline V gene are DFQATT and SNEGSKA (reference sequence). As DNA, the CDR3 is TGCAGTGTTAGTAGGTTCGCGGGACCAGATTACGAGCAGTACTTC. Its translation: CSVSRFAGPDYEQYF.

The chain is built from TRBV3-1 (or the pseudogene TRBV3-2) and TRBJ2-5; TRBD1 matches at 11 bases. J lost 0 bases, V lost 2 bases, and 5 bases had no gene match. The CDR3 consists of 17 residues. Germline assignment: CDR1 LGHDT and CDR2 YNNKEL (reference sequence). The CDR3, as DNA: TGTGCCAGCAGCCAAATCGGGACAGGGGGTTACCAAGAGACCCAGTACTTC. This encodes CASSQIGTGGYQETQYF.